Detailed here is one TCR beta chain. Its antigen is not known. This sample is drawn from a study of T cell responses to AZD1222 COVID-19 vaccine. This table comes from immunoSEQ multiplex PCR, and its TCRdb copy is limited to in-frame clones, with some not included. The repertoire has more than 150,000 clones, around 90% of them found once; the top ten carry approximately 1.9%. Study-wide points: Spike-specific TCR breadth and depth rose after two AZD1222 doses. Repertoire sampling happened only post peak T cell response. Variant regions that are unmutated are reportedly the target of nearly half of spike-specific TCRs.

Germline CDR1 KGHSH, CDR2 LQKENI. This CDR3 has 15 amino acids. The trim removed 5 bases at V and 8 bases at J, leaving 11 bases unmatched. This clonotype originated in an adult who received the AZD1222 COVID-19 vaccine. This specimen was peripheral blood, taken 28 days after the second AZD1222 dose. This chain connects TRBV18 to TRBJ2-1; TRBD1 matches 8 bases. CDR3 nucleotide sequence: TGTGCCAGCTCATCAGGACAGGGATCTCGGGATGAGCAGTTCTTC. Translating it yields CASSSGQGSRDEQFF.